The clone carrying this TCR beta chain was seen ten or more times. This sample is drawn from a study of low-dose radiotherapy and immunotherapy resistance in tumors. Study-wide background: Across 26 weeks, 13 Gy in total went to Cohort 2, delivered as 1 Gy per fraction every two weeks. Cyclophosphamide went in intravenously at 200 mg/m2 every two weeks, one day before radiation and immunotherapy.

Germline values: CDR1 LGHDT, CDR2 YNNKEL (reference sequence). The CDR3 spans 17 residues. Losses at the gene ends were 4 bases for V and 5 bases for J; bases not matched to a gene: 9. Time point: before trial treatment. Priming of first-strand cDNA relied on TRAV- and TRBV-specific primers (covering alpha and beta chains). For amplifying TCRs, the PCR ran for approximately 21 cycles with Phusion, which was used together with a constant-region primer and the adapter on the V primers. TCRdb ran MiXCR on the reads and lists one entry per CDR3 protein. The sample lists about 89,000 distinct CDR3 sequences, 9.4% seen once, with about 1% in the top ten.

V is TRBV3-1 and J is TRBJ2-1; TRBD2 aligns across 12 bases. The material sequenced was PBMCs, taken before treatment. This TCR was sampled from a male donor with prostate cancer. This CDR3 reads CASSRDLAGGPNNEQFF. For the CDR3, the DNA is TGTGCCAGCAGCCGAGACCTAGCGGGAGGGCCCAACAATGAGCAGTTCTTC.